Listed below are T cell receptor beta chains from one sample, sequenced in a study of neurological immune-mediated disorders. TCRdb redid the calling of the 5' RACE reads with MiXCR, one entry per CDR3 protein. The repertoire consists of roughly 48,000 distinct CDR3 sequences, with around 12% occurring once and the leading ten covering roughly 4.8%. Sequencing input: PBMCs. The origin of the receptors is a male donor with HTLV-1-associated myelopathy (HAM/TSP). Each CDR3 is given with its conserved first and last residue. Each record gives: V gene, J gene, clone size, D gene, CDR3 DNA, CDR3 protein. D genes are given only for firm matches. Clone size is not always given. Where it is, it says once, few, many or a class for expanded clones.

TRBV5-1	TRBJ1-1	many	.	TGCGCCAGCAGCTTCGCAGGACCCAACACTGAAGCTTTCTTT	CASSFAGPNTEAFF
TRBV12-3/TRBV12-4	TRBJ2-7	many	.	TGTGCCAGCAGTTTAGTAGCAGGGGTTCACGAGCAGTACTTC	CASSLVAGVHEQYF
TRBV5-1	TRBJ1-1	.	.	TGCGCCATCAGCCCCCGGACCTACAAAGCGAGGGCTTTCTTT	CAISPRTYKARAFF
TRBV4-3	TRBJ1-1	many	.	TGCGCCAGCAGCTCAGAGGCGGGCTTGAACACTGAAGCTTTCTTT	CASSSEAGLNTEAFF
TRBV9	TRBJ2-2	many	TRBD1	TGTGCCAGCAGCGCCCGGGACAGGGGCACCGGGGAGCTGTTTTTT	CASSARDRGTGELFF
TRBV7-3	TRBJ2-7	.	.	TGTGCCAGCAGCTTAACGCGCCAGGGGCAGGTAACTGGCGAGCAGTACTTT	CASSLTRQGQVTGEQYF
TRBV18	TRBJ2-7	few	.	TGTGCCAGCTCACCGACGACAGGGACTTACGAGCAGTACTTC	CASSPTTGTYEQYF
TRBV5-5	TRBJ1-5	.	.	TGTGCCAGCAACTTTTTGGGGCAGCAGCCCCAGCATTTT	CASNFLGQQPQHF
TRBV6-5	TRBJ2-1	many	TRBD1	TGTGCCAGCAGTTACGACAGGGGTGAGCAGTTCTTC	CASSYDRGEQFF
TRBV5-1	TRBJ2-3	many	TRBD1	TGCGCCAGCAGCTTGGCCGAGGGGGCCACAGATACGCAGTATTTT	CASSLAEGATDTQYF
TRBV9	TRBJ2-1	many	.	TGTGCCAGCAGCGAGAACGGTCTCAATCGAAGGCACAATGAGCAGTTCTTC	CASSENGLNRRHNEQFF
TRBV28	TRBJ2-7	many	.	TGTGCCAGCAGTCCCCCAGGGACGGCTACCTACGAGCAGTACTTC	CASSPPGTATYEQYF
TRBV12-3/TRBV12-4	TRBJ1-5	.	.	TGTGCCAGCAGTTCACGGGGCTTTGGTCAGCACCAGCATTTT	CASSSRGFGQHQHF
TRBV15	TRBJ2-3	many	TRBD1	TGTGCCACCAGCCGCGAAATAGGGACAGTTAGCACAGATACGCAGTATTTT	CATSREIGTVSTDTQYF
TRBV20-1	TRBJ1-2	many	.	TGCAGTGCTAGCGGTCTCTATGGCTACACCTTC	CSASGLYGYTF
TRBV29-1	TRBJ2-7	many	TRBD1	TGCAGCGTATTGCCGGGACAGGGGTATTACGAGCAGTACTTC	CSVLPGQGYYEQYF
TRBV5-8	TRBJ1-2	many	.	TGTGCCAGCAGCTTGCGACTTAACTATGGCTACACCTTC	CASSLRLNYGYTF
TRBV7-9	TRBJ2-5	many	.	TGTGCCAGCAGCCCGGAAGGGGCAGCACAAGAGACCCAGTACTTC	CASSPEGAAQETQYF
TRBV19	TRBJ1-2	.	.	TGTGCCAGTAGTATACCCGGGGGCCGTGGCTACACCTTC	CASSIPGGRGYTF
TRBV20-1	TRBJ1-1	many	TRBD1	TGCAGTGAACTGGACAGGGCGGGGAACACTGAAGCTTTCTTT	CSELDRAGNTEAFF
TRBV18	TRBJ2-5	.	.	TGTGCCAGCTCAATGACAGGTCAAACGACCCAGTACTTC	CASSMTGQTTQYF
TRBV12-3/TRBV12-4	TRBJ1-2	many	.	TGTGCCAGCAGTTTAGCGCGGGTGAGCTATGGCTACACCTTC	CASSLARVSYGYTF
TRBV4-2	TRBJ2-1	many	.	TGTGTCAGCAGCCAAGCCGGGGTACCAGATGAGCAGTTCTTC	CVSSQAGVPDEQFF
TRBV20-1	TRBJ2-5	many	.	TGCAGTGCTAGAGAGGGATTTCAAGAGACCCAGTACTTC	CSAREGFQETQYF
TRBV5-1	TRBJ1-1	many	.	TGCGCCAGCAGTTCTGACACTGAAGCTTTCTTT	CASSSDTEAFF
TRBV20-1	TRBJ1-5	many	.	TGCAGTGCTCGAGCCGGGGTCCGCAATCAGCCCCAGCATTTT	CSARAGVRNQPQHF
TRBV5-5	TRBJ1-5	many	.	TGTGCCAGCAGCTTCGATCGTAGCAATCAGCCCCAGCATTTT	CASSFDRSNQPQHF
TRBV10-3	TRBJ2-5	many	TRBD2	TGTGCCATCAGTGGGAAGCGGGGGGGCCTCCAAGAGACCCAGTACTTC	CAISGKRGGLQETQYF
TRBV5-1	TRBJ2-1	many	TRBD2	TGCGCCAGCAGCTTGACTAGCGGGGGCGGGGGCGATGAGCAGTTCTTC	CASSLTSGGGGDEQFF
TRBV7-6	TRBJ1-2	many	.	TGTGCCAGCAGCTTAGGGACAGCTTATGGCTACACCTTC	CASSLGTAYGYTF
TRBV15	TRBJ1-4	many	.	TGTGCCACCAGCAGGCCCTCCGACGTAGGGGAAAAACTGTTTTTT	CATSRPSDVGEKLFF
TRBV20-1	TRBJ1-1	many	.	TGCAGTGCTAGAGCGGGCCTACCGAACACTGAAGCTTTCTTT	CSARAGLPNTEAFF
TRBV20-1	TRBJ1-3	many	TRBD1	TGCAGTGCTAGTGACAGGGGTAATGCAAACACCATATATTTT	CSASDRGNANTIYF
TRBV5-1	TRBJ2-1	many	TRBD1	TGCGCCAGCAGGATTAGGGACAGCTCCTACAATGAGCAGTTCTTC	CASRIRDSSYNEQFF
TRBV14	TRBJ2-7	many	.	TGTGCCAGCAGCCAAGACCCAAGGACGCGGCGCTCCTACGAGCAGTACTTC	CASSQDPRTRRSYEQYF
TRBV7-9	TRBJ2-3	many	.	TGTGCCAGCAGCCCAGAGCCTAGCACAGATACGCAGTATTTT	CASSPEPSTDTQYF
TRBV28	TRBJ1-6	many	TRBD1	TGTGCCAGCACAGAGGACAGGGTGGGTTCACCCCTCCACTTT	CASTEDRVGSPLHF
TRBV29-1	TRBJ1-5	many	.	TGCAGCGTTGAAATAGGGGCCAATCAGCCCCAGCATTTT	CSVEIGANQPQHF
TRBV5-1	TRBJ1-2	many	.	TGCGCCAGCAGCTTGGAGGCAACTTATGGCTACACCTTC	CASSLEATYGYTF
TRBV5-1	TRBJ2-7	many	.	TGCGCCAGCAGCCTGCGGACAGCCTCCTACGAGCAGTACTTC	CASSLRTASYEQYF
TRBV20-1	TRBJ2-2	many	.	TGCAGTGTCGGGGACAACGGTCGGACCGGGGAGCTGTTTTTT	CSVGDNGRTGELFF
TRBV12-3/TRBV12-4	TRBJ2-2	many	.	TGTGCCAGCAGTTTAGACAGGGTGGTCGGGGAGCTGTTTTTT	CASSLDRVVGELFF
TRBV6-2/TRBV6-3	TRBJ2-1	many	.	TGTGCCAGCAGTTACTCGGCCGTCCACAATGAGCAGTTCTTC	CASSYSAVHNEQFF
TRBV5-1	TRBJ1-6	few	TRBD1	TGCGCCAGCAGCTTGGTGGGGACAGACAATTCACCCCTCCACTTT	CASSLVGTDNSPLHF
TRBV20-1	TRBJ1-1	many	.	TGCAGTGCCGCATCAGGGAACACTGAAGCTTTCTTT	CSAASGNTEAFF
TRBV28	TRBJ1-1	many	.	TGTGCCAGCAGTTTCATGGTGCGTACTGAAGCTTTCTTT	CASSFMVRTEAFF